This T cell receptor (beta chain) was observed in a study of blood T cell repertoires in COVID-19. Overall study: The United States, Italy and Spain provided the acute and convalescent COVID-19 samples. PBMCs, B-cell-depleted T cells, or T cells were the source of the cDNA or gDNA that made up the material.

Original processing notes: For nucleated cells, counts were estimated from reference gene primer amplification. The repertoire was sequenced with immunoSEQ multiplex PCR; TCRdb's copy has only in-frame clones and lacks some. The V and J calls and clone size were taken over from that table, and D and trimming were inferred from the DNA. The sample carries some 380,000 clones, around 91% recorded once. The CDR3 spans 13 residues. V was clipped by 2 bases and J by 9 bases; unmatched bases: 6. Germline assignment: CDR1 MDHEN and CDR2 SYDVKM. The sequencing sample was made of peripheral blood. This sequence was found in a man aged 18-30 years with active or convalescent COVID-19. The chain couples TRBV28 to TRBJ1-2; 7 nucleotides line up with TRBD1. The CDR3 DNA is TGTGCCAGCAGTTTAGGGCAGGGGGTGAGCTACACCTTC. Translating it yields CASSLGQGVSYTF.